The entry below gives a single T cell receptor beta chain sequence along with its context. No antigen is known for it. The authors ran a second PCR of roughly 6 to 11 cycles using a sample-barcoded 5' primer and a J-beta primer mix. Paired-end reads containing CDR3 totaled no fewer than 2.5 million for each sample. TCRdb re-derived calls from the 5' RACE reads in MiXCR, one entry per CDR3 protein. The sample contains some 1.5 million distinct CDR3 sequences, 28% of which appear only once. This record comes from a study of blood T cells in healthy people across ages. The CDR3 extends over 16 amino acids. With 4 bases clipped from V and 0 bases from J, the junction kept 6 bases outside the gene matches. Germline CDR1 reads SQVTM; CDR2 reads ANQGSEA. Each of the donors had around 9 milliliters of peripheral blood drawn into EDTA-treated Vacutainer tubes. Study findings and constraints: Naive T cell percentage by flow cytometry tracked strongly with beta diversity.

This TCR derives from a woman aged 25 to 39 in good health. The chain has TRBV29-1 and TRBJ2-6; TRBD1 matches 7 bases. Input material: blood. The CDR3 nucleotides are TGCAGCGTTGTAGGCACAGGGGCCTCTGGGGCCAACGTCCTGACTTTC. This codes for CSVVGTGASGANVLTF. Complete variable domain (other parts from reference TRBV29-1 and TRBJ2-6): SAVISQKPSRDICQRGTSLTIQCQVDSQVTMMFWYRQQPGQSLTLIATANQGSEATYESGFVIDKFPISRPNLTFSTLTVSNMSPEDSSIYLCSVVGTGASGANVLTFGAGSRLTVL.